The 24 T cell receptor beta chains below come from one sample, sequenced in a study of T cell responses to AZD1222 COVID-19 vaccine. Clones were sequenced by immunoSEQ multiplex PCR, and TCRdb holds only the in-frame ones, with some missing. This sample carries about 100,000 clones, 65% to 90% of them seen once, and the ten largest clones take roughly 6.3%. The sequenced sample was peripheral blood, obtained on day 0 of AZD1222 vaccination. The receptors stem from an adult in good health.

The chain carries TRBV7-8 and TRBJ1-5, with TRBD1 identical over 7 bases. CDR1 and CDR2 (germline): SGHVS, FQNEAQ. This CDR3 region has 15 residues. After removal of 5 bases from V and 0 bases from J, the junction contained 4 bases not matched to a gene. The CDR3, as DNA: TGTGCCAGCAGCAACCGGGACAGTAGCAATCAGCCCCAGCATTTT. This encodes CASSNRDSSNQPQHF.

The V and J genes are TRBV4-1 and TRBJ1-4; D is undetermined. The CDR3 consists of 14 residues. Trimming took 4 bases from V and 3 from J, leaving 9 bases between them. CDR1 is MGHRA and CDR2 is YSYEKL in the germline V gene. The CDR3 bases are TGCGCCAGCAGCCCCAGGACGGCTAATGAAAAACTGTTTTTT. This encodes CASSPRTANEKLFF.

This rearrangement joins TRBV28 to TRBJ2-2; possibly TRBD2 for D (5 bases). Germline values: CDR1 MDHEN, CDR2 SYDVKM. The CDR3 has 14 residues. Trimming shortened V by 1 base and J by 11 bases, and 14 bases separated the two germline ends. CDR3 region: CASSLYPRPGELFF. CDR3 in DNA: TGTGCCAGCAGTTTATATCCCAGACCGGGAGAGCTGTTTTTT.

V gene TRBV15 combines with J gene TRBJ1-6; D is undetermined. The germline V gene encodes CDR1 LNHNV and CDR2 YYDKDF (reference sequence). V lost 0 bases, J lost 0 bases, and 3 bases lay in between. The CDR3 is 15 amino acids. In DNA form, the CDR3 reads TGTGCCACCAGCAGAGATAGCTCCTATAATTCACCCCTCCACTTT. Residues: CATSRDSSYNSPLHF. The full variable domain, rest sourced from reference TRBV15 and TRBJ1-6, is DAMVIQNPRYQVTQFGKPVTLSCSQTLNHNVMYWYQQKSSQAPKLLFHYYDKDFNNEADTPDNFQSRRPNTSFCFLDIRSPGLGDTAMYLCATSRDSSYNSPLHFGNGTRLTVT.

The V gene is TRBV24-1, the J gene TRBJ2-5; 7 bases line up with TRBD1. V shed 0 bases and J 5 bases; nucleotides not matched to a gene: 5. The CDR3 runs to 15 residues. Germline-derived CDR1 and CDR2 are KGHDR and SFDVKD. The chain's CDR3 is CATSDLRGGRETQYF. As DNA, the CDR3 is TGTGCCACCAGTGATTTGAGAGGGGGCCGCGAGACCCAGTACTTC.

The chain employs TRBV2 and TRBJ1-3; D unclear. Germline V gene lookup returns CDR1 SNHLY and CDR2 FYNNEI. Trimming took off 4 bases at V and 5 bases at J, with 12 bases between the two ends. This CDR3 has 14 amino acids. This CDR3 is CASSAGTPRNTIYF. The CDR3 DNA reads TGTGCCAGCAGTGCAGGAACACCTAGAAACACCATATATTTT.

The rearrangement uses TRBV3-1 (or the pseudogene TRBV3-2) and TRBJ2-7; the match to TRBD1 covers 8 bases. CDR1 and CDR2 from the germline V gene are LGHDT and YNNKEL (reference sequence). After removal of 3 bases from V and 6 bases from J, the junction contained 7 bases not matched to a gene. The CDR3 spans 14 residues. CDR3 region: CASSHLTGVGEQYF. The CDR3 DNA follows: TGTGCCAGCAGCCATCTGACAGGGGTAGGCGAGCAGTACTTC.

The chain recombines TRBV6-5 with TRBJ1-6; possibly TRBD1 for D (5 bases). V shed 6 bases and J shed 2 bases, with 5 bases lying between them. CDR1 MNHEY and CDR2 SVGAGI come from the germline V gene. This CDR3 is built from 13 residues. CDR3 in DNA: TGTGCCAGCAGGGACACCTATAATTCACCCCTCCACTTT. This sequence encodes CASRDTYNSPLHF.

The CDR3 region has the DNA TGTGCCAGCAGCCTAGGGATTCCCTACGAGCAGTACTTC. Its translation: CASSLGIPYEQYF. The chain recombines TRBV27 with TRBJ2-7; D is unresolved. V lost 6 bases to trimming and J lost 2 bases, with 11 bases between them. CDR1 is MNHEY and CDR2 is SMNVEV in the germline V gene (reference sequence). This CDR3 region has 13 residues.

The chain joins TRBV2 to TRBJ1-2, with D possibly matching TRBD1 (6 bases). Germline CDR1 and CDR2: SNHLY and FYNNEI. V was cut by 3 bases and J by 6 bases, with 14 bases left in between. CDR3 length: 14 amino acids. The CDR3 nucleotides are TGTGCCAGCAGTGAGCAGGGGCCGGGGGATGGCTACACCTTC. Translation gives CASSEQGPGDGYTF.

The chain recombines TRBV7-2 with TRBJ1-5; D perhaps matches TRBD1 (5 bases). Per the germline V gene, CDR1 is SGHTA and CDR2 is FQGNSA. V was trimmed by 5 bases and J by 7 bases, leaving 12 bases between them. CDR3 length: 13 amino acids. CDR3 DNA: TGTGCCAGCAGCGAGGGACCGGGGCAGCCCCAGCATTTT. This encodes CASSEGPGQPQHF.

The J gene is TRBJ1-1, the V gene TRBV12-3 or TRBV12-4, with D unresolved. The CDR3 spans 12 residues. With 3 bases removed from V and 7 bases from J, the gap between germline ends came to 9 bases. This CDR3 is CASSFVGDEAFF. Written as DNA, the CDR3 is TGTGCCAGCAGTTTTGTCGGGGATGAAGCTTTCTTT.

The genes are TRBV5-5 and TRBJ2-6; D not resolved. CDR1 is SGHKS and CDR2 is YYEKEE in the germline V gene (reference sequence). V lost 4 bases to trimming and J lost 6 bases, with 5 bases between them. This CDR3 comprises 12 residues. The CDR3 nucleotides are TGTGCCAGCAGCCTGCAGGCCAACGTCCTGACTTTC. This translates into CASSLQANVLTF.

V is TRBV5-8 and J is TRBJ2-5, with 13 nucleotides matching TRBD2. The CDR3 runs to 17 residues. J was trimmed by 4 bases and V by 0 bases; bases with no gene match: 6. CDR1 is SGHTS, CDR2 YDEGEE, per germline. The CDR3 sequence: CASSLGLAGGGAETQYF. The CDR3 region has the DNA TGTGCCAGCAGCTTGGGACTAGCGGGAGGCGGGGCAGAGACCCAGTACTTC.

The rearrangement joins TRBV27 to TRBJ1-2; TRBD1 agrees at 11 bases. The CDR3 loop spans 17 amino acids. Germline V gene lookup returns CDR1 MNHEY and CDR2 SMNVEV (reference sequence). The junction had 5 bases not matched to a gene; V was cut back by 2 bases and J by 0 bases. This chain's CDR3 is CASSLVGQGASNYGYTF. The CDR3 DNA follows: TGTGCCAGCAGTTTAGTAGGACAGGGGGCATCTAACTATGGCTACACCTTC.

V is TRBV11-1 and J is TRBJ2-2; 7 bases map to TRBD2. The CDR3 has 15 amino acids. Trimming removed 5 bases from V and 1 base from J; junction bases left unmatched: 4. From germline, CDR1 is SGHAT and CDR2 FQDESV (reference sequence). Here the CDR3 reads CASSPGGGNTGELFF. The CDR3 nucleotides read TGTGCCAGCAGCCCCGGCGGGGGGAACACCGGGGAGCTGTTTTTT.

The rearrangement uses TRBV5-1 and TRBJ1-2, with TRBD1 matching over 7 bases. The CDR3 is 14 amino acids. Germline-derived CDR1 and CDR2 are SGHRS and YFSETQ. With V trimmed by 0 bases and J by 4 bases, 3 bases remained unmatched. CDR3 residues: CASSLEGAGYGYTF. The CDR3 DNA follows: TGCGCCAGCAGCTTGGAGGGGGCCGGCTATGGCTACACCTTC.

This clone was counted only a few times. The chain joins TRBV6-1 to TRBJ2-5; a possible D gene is TRBD1 (7 bases). The CDR3 sequence is 16 residues long. V lost 4 bases and J lost 4, with 19 bases in between. Looked up from germline, CDR1 is MNHNS and CDR2 is SASEGT. CDR3 sequence: CASSGFGSGGRETQYF. For the CDR3, the DNA is TGTGCCAGCAGTGGTTTCGGGTCAGGGGGGAGAGAGACCCAGTACTTC.

The V and J genes are TRBV5-1 and TRBJ2-7; D might be TRBD1 or TRBD2, each matching 5 bases. The V and J ends lost 5 bases and 0 bases respectively, with 9 bases between them. CDR1 is SGHRS and CDR2 is YFSETQ in the germline V gene. The CDR3 contains 13 residues. In DNA form, the CDR3 reads TGCGCCAGCAGGGTTGGGGGCTCCTACGAGCAGTACTTC. Amino acids: CASRVGGSYEQYF.

This clone was detected only once. The chain joins TRBV9 to TRBJ2-4; possibly TRBD1 for D (5 bases). Trimming removed 0 bases from V and 5 bases from J, with 12 bases in between. CDR1 and CDR2 (germline): SGDLS, YYNGEE. CDR3 length equals 15 residues. The CDR3 DNA is TGTGCCAGCAGCGTAGAAGGGGCGACCCAAAACATTCAGTACTTC. Translating gives CASSVEGATQNIQYF.

The rearrangement joins TRBV5-5 to TRBJ2-7; 9 bases fit TRBD1. V dropped 4 bases and J dropped 1; count of bases not matched to a gene: 21. The germline V gene has CDR1 SGHKS and CDR2 YYEKEE (reference sequence). The CDR3 spans 20 residues. CDR3 residues: CASSHLRVGGTGKVSYEQYF. The CDR3 DNA reads TGTGCCAGCAGCCACTTAAGGGTAGGAGGGACAGGGAAGGTTTCCTACGAGCAGTACTTC.

This rearrangement joins TRBV30 to TRBJ1-4; no firm D call. Between the trimmed V and J ends, which lost 8 bases and 2 bases, there was a span of 6 bases. The germline gives CDR1 GTSNPN, CDR2 SVGIG (reference sequence). This CDR3 has 11 residues. In DNA, the CDR3 is TGTGCCGGTATGACTAATGAAAAACTGTTTTTT. Translated: CAGMTNEKLFF.

In DNA, the CDR3 is TGTGCCAGCAGCTTATCTCTGGTTTCCGAGCAGTACTTC. This translates into CASSLSLVSEQYF. The V gene is TRBV11-3, the J gene TRBJ2-7; no reliable D call. Trimming took 2 bases from V and 6 from J, leaving 11 bases between them. The CDR3 totals 13 residues. Germline V gene lookup returns CDR1 SGHNT and CDR2 YENEEA.

The chain recombines TRBV30 with TRBJ2-7; a possible D gene is TRBD2 (5 bases). This CDR3 contains 12 residues. Germline-derived CDR1 and CDR2 are GTSNPN and SVGIG (reference sequence). V was shortened by 2 bases and J by 1 base, with 6 bases between the two germline ends. DNA of the CDR3: TGTGCCTGGAGTCGGGGTTCCTACGAGCAGTACTTC. It translates to CAWSRGSYEQYF.